Listed here are 8 T cell receptor beta chains from one sample, sequenced in a study of T cell repertoires in cytomegalovirus infection. TCRdb analysed the reads with MiXCR anew, one entry per CDR3 protein. The sample records some 700,000 distinct CDR3 sequences, less than 40% being singletons. The sample consisted of PBMCs. Receptors were obtained from a human donor in good health (CMV status not recorded). Some clones in this sample may be carry-over from other donors' samples.

The table lists this clonotype with a few counts. The chain is built from TRBV4-2 and TRBJ2-7; 14 bases align to TRBD2. This CDR3 contains 17 residues. Trimming took 1 base from V and 3 from J; bases not matched to a gene: 5. Germline V gives CDR1 LGHNA, CDR2 YNFKEQ. The CDR3 region is CASSQGDGLAGGYEQYF. In nucleotides, the CDR3 is TGTGCCAGCAGCCAAGGGGATGGACTAGCGGGGGGCTACGAGCAGTACTTC.

The V call is TRBV30, the J call TRBJ2-1, with TRBD2 identical over 9 bases. Per the germline V gene, CDR1 is GTSNPN and CDR2 is SVGIG (reference sequence). J gave up 2 bases and V 0 bases, and 14 bases lay outside the gene matches. This CDR3 spans 19 amino acids. CDR3 bases: TGTGCCTGGAGTGTAAAGTTGGGGGGAGGCGGGGGGGCCTACAATGAGCAGTTCTTC. This encodes CAWSVKLGGGGGAYNEQFF.

V and J are TRBV3-1 and TRBJ2-1, with D tentatively TRBD2 (5 bases). V lost 1 base and J 0 bases, leaving 10 bases between the germline ends. The CDR3 has 16 amino acids. The V gene's germline CDR1 is LGHDT and CDR2 YNNKEL (reference sequence). The CDR3 DNA sequence: TGTGCCAGCAGCCAAGGATCGGGGAGCTCCTACAATGAGCAGTTCTTC. It codes for CASSQGSGSSYNEQFF.

The rearrangement joins TRBV6-6 to TRBJ1-5, with D perhaps matching TRBD1 (5 bases). Deletions cut 6 bases from V and 4 bases from J, with 22 bases between. Per germline, CDR1 MNHNY and CDR2 SVGAGI (reference sequence). This CDR3 comprises 17 residues. The CDR3 nucleotides are TGTGCCAGCAGCCCCCCTACCCGGGGGACCGCTAATCAGCCCCAGCATTTT. Encoded protein: CASSPPTRGTANQPQHF.

This clonotype appeared a few times. The J gene is TRBJ2-7, the V gene TRBV12-3 or TRBV12-4, with D possibly being TRBD1 (6 bases). This CDR3 has 12 amino acids. Trimming shortened V by 5 bases and J by 7 bases, and 12 bases separated the two germline ends. The CDR3: CASSKDSWEQYF. Here the CDR3 DNA reads TGTGCCAGCAGTAAGGACAGTTGGGAGCAGTACTTC.

This clonotype was counted many times. The rearrangement links TRBV7-2 to TRBJ2-3, with D possibly called TRBD1 or TRBD2 (5 bases each). The CDR3 is 13 amino acids. Trimming cost V 4 bases and J 3 bases, with 8 bases left between them. The germline gives CDR1 SGHTA, CDR2 FQGNSA. The CDR3 region is CASSSGRTDTQYF. The CDR3 region has the DNA TGTGCCAGCAGCTCGGGACGGACAGATACGCAGTATTTT. Together with reference TRBV7-2 and TRBJ2-3, the CDR3 gives the full variable domain: GAGVSQSPSNKVTEKGKDVELRCDPISGHTALYWYRQSLGQGLEFLIYFQGNSAPDKSGLPSDRFSAERTGGSVSTLTIQRTQQEDSAVYLCASSSGRTDTQYFGPGTRLTVL.

This clonotype has ten or more counts. The rearrangement uses TRBV7-2 and TRBJ1-5; 7 bases fit TRBD1. This CDR3 is built from 14 residues. The trim removed 5 bases at V and 6 bases at J, leaving 7 bases unmatched. CDR1 is SGHTA and CDR2 is FQGNSA in the germline V gene. The CDR3 loop reads CASSKSTGFQPQHF. CDR3 coding DNA: TGTGCCAGCAGCAAATCGACAGGGTTTCAGCCCCAGCATTTT.

V usage is TRBV7-3 and J usage is TRBJ2-3; D tentatively fits TRBD1 or TRBD2 (5 bases each). CDR3 size: 15 residues. Germline V CDR1 and CDR2: SGHTA, FQGTGA. Between the trimmed V and J ends, which lost 5 bases and 6 bases, there was a span of 18 bases. This CDR3 is CASSAGTQRSDTQYF. CDR3 in DNA: TGTGCCAGCAGCGCCGGGACCCAGAGGTCGGATACGCAGTATTTT. Combining the CDR3 with reference TRBV7-3 and TRBJ2-3 gives the whole variable domain GAGVSQTPSNKVTEKGKYVELRCDPISGHTALYWYRQSLGQGPEFLIYFQGTGAADDSGLPNDRFFAVRPEGSVSTLKIQRTERGDSAVYLCASSAGTQRSDTQYFGPGTRLTVL.